This T cell receptor beta chain was identified in a study of cytomegalovirus exposure and HLA in healthy donors. Study-wide background: Earlier sequencing of 150 million to 200 million T cells yielded around 100 million unique TCR beta sequences. HLA-typed donors contributed some 85 million unique TCRs, which were held in an early data release.

The PCR contained 60 Vbeta and 13 Jbeta primers. Clones were sequenced by immunoSEQ multiplex PCR, and TCRdb holds only the in-frame ones, with some missing. The sample lists some 270,000 clones, 80% occurring once. This clone was counted only a few times. The antigen remains undetermined. The donors were healthy bone marrow donors. The study, taken as a whole, reports: Differences between HLA loci emerged in a later analysis of TCR association rates, with DRB1 most and HLA-C fewest.

V dropped 3 bases and J dropped 4 bases, with 12 bases sitting between them. CDR3 size: 14 residues. Germline loops: CDR1 MNHEY, CDR2 SMNVEV (reference sequence). The origin of this receptor is a girl under 10 years old in good health and CMV-seronegative. The rearrangement joins TRBV27 to TRBJ1-2, with a weak D call TRBD1 (5 bases). The sequenced material came from PBMCs. CDR3 coding DNA: TGTGCCAGCAGTTTTGATGGGGGGGGCTATGGCTACACCTTC. Amino acid sequence: CASSFDGGGYGYTF.